The entry below gives a single T cell receptor beta chain sequence along with its context. This entry belongs to a study of blood T cell repertoires in COVID-19. Across the whole study: COVID-19 samples collected from the United States, Italy and Spain covered acute and convalescent phases.

There are 15 residues in the CDR3. Germline values: CDR1 MDHEN, CDR2 SYDVKM. The trim removed 4 bases at V and 4 bases at J, leaving 7 bases unmatched. In the original processing: Estimation of nucleated cell counts relied on the amplification of reference gene primers. The data were produced by immunoSEQ multiplex PCR, yet TCRdb's version contains in-frame clones alone and is incomplete. The V and J calls and clone size come from that table; D and trimming were worked out from the DNA. The data show 300,000 to 400,000 clones, around 90% seen once. This clonotype originated in a man in his thirties or forties with COVID-19, enrolled during active disease. Sequencing input: peripheral blood. The chain recombines TRBV28 with TRBJ1-2; TRBD1 matches at 9 bases. Written as DNA, the CDR3 is TGTGCCAGCAGTTCTCCGGGACAGGGCGGCTATGGCTACACCTTC. Residues: CASSSPGQGGYGYTF.